One sample yielded the 17 T cell receptor beta chains listed below, sequenced in a study of blood T cells in healthy people across ages. The use of a sample-barcoded 5' primer and a J-beta primer mix characterized a second PCR of about 6 to 11 cycles. TCRdb re-called the 5' RACE reads through MiXCR, storing one row per CDR3 protein. Here the sample spans about 1,400,000 distinct CDR3 sequences, around 39% being singletons. Sequencing was carried out using blood. These receptors were taken from a woman between 18 and 29 years old in good health.

This clonotype was detected only once. V gene TRBV18 combines with J gene TRBJ2-1; possible D gene TRBD2, 5 bases. Germline CDR1 is KGHSH and CDR2 is LQKENI. This CDR3 has 17 amino acids. Deletions cut 0 bases from V and 8 bases from J, with 20 bases between. CDR3 sequence: CASSPPPHQQGRDEQFF. CDR3 DNA: TGTGCCAGCTCACCACCACCACACCAACAAGGGCGGGATGAGCAGTTCTTC.

The chain employs TRBV3-1 and TRBJ2-5, with 16 bases that match TRBD2. The V and J ends lost 4 bases and 4 bases, in that order; junction bases with no gene match: 3. The length of the CDR3 is 16 residues. Germline lookup yields CDR1 LGHDT and CDR2 YNNKEL (reference sequence). The CDR3: CASSLGLAGGLETQYF. CDR3 nucleotides: TGTGCCAGCAGCCTGGGACTAGCGGGGGGGCTAGAGACCCAGTACTTC.

The chain joins TRBV4-1 to TRBJ2-7; 9 bases agree with TRBD2. CDR1 and CDR2 (germline): MGHRA, YSYEKL. This CDR3 contains 16 residues. Trimming at V came to 2 bases and at J to 3 bases, leaving 8 bases not matched to a gene. In nucleotides, the CDR3 is TGCGCCAGCAGCCAAATCCGACTAGCGGTTGTCTACGAGCAGTACTTC. Residues: CASSQIRLAVVYEQYF.

This clonotype was detected once. The CDR3 coding sequence is TGTGCCAGCAGTTCCGGACTAGCTTACAATGAGCAGTACTTC. It yields the protein CASSSGLAYNEQYF. V is TRBV27 and J is TRBJ2-5; 8 positions match TRBD2. The CDR3 sequence is 14 residues long. Germline values: CDR1 MNHEY, CDR2 SMNVEV (reference sequence). With V trimmed by 4 bases and J by 11 bases, 12 bases remained unmatched.

V and J are TRBV20-1 and TRBJ2-2; a possible D gene is TRBD2 (6 bases). Looked up from germline, CDR1 is DFQATT and CDR2 is SNEGSKA (reference sequence). The V and J ends lost 8 bases and 7 bases respectively, with 14 bases between them. The CDR3 is 12 amino acids. CDR3 protein: CSSPWGGGELFF. CDR3 bases: TGCAGTAGCCCTTGGGGAGGCGGGGAGCTGTTTTTT.

This clonotype showed up just a few times. The V and J genes are TRBV5-1 and TRBJ2-7; D gene unclear. The CDR3 totals 13 residues. V was shortened by 3 bases and J by 3 bases, with 10 bases between the two germline ends. Germline lookup yields CDR1 SGHRS and CDR2 YFSETQ. CDR3 sequence reads: CASSSMDRYEQYF. The CDR3 region has the DNA TGCGCCAGCAGCTCGATGGATCGCTACGAGCAGTACTTC.

The chain couples TRBV20-1 to TRBJ2-5; D may be TRBD1 or TRBD2 (6 bases each). CDR1 DFQATT and CDR2 SNEGSKA come from the germline V gene (reference sequence). CDR3 length: 15 amino acids. The V and J ends lost 2 bases and 5 bases respectively, with 18 bases between them. The CDR3 sequence: CSARLGILGGETQYF. CDR3 nucleotides: TGCAGTGCTAGACTAGGAATTTTAGGGGGGGAGACCCAGTACTTC.

The CDR3 sequence is CASVEGTISPQYF. CDR3 in DNA: TGTGCCAGCGTAGAGGGCACCATCTCACCGCAGTACTTC. This chain connects TRBV9 to TRBJ2-5, with D possibly being TRBD2 (5 bases). V was cut by 7 bases and J by 11 bases, with 21 bases left in between. CDR3 size: 13 residues. CDR1 is SGDLS and CDR2 is YYNGEE in the germline V gene.

V usage is TRBV11-2 and J usage is TRBJ2-5; the D gene is possibly TRBD1 (7 bases). Germline CDR1 is SGHAT and CDR2 is FQNNGV. CDR3 length: 15 residues. Trimming stripped 7 bases from V and 3 bases from J, with 18 bases between. The CDR3: CASTPGGLVKETQYF. The DNA of the CDR3 is TGTGCCAGCACCCCAGGGGGGCTGGTTAAAGAGACCCAGTACTTC.

V usage is TRBV4-2 and J usage is TRBJ2-5; D possibly corresponds to TRBD2 (6 bases). V lost 3 bases and J 11 bases, leaving 16 bases between the germline ends. This CDR3 contains 13 residues. Germline-derived CDR1 and CDR2 are LGHNA and YNFKEQ. The CDR3 is CASSHGTEGEQYF. CDR3 DNA: TGTGCCAGCAGCCACGGGACTGAGGGTGAGCAGTACTTC.

This clonotype was observed many times. The V call is TRBV28, the J call TRBJ2-1, with TRBD2 matching over 8 bases. The CDR3 totals 14 residues. Per the germline V gene, CDR1 is MDHEN and CDR2 is SYDVKM. After removal of 2 bases from V and 5 bases from J, the junction contained 2 bases not matched to a gene. CDR3 coding DNA: TGTGCCAGCAGTTTAGCGGGAGGTCACAATGAGCAGTTCTTC. This gives the protein CASSLAGGHNEQFF.

The rearrangement joins TRBV10-3 to TRBJ2-3, with a possible D match to TRBD1 (5 bases). Trimming shortened V by 4 bases and J by 6 bases, and 11 bases separated the two germline ends. Germline CDR1 and CDR2: ENHRY and SYGVKD. The CDR3 spans 13 residues. The CDR3, as DNA: TGTGCCATCAGTGGCCAGGGAATGGATACGCAGTATTTT. Its protein product is CAISGQGMDTQYF.

This rearrangement joins TRBV3-1 to TRBJ2-7, with D maybe TRBD1 (5 bases). Trimming took off 0 bases at V and 7 bases at J, with 13 bases between the two ends. The V gene's germline CDR1 is LGHDT and CDR2 YNNKEL (reference sequence). This CDR3 is 14 amino acids long. CDR3 sequence (DNA): TGTGCCAGCAGCCAAGATGTTGGGGCCGGAGAGCAGTACTTC. Encoded protein: CASSQDVGAGEQYF.

This clonotype has a handful of counts. This chain links TRBV11-3 with TRBJ2-1; D remains ambiguous. Trimming took off 10 bases at V and 7 bases at J, with 20 bases between the two ends. CDR3 length: 14 amino acids. In germline, CDR1 is SGHNT, CDR2 YENEEA. CDR3 coding DNA: TGTGCCACCCCTACCGGGTGCCATAGGAATGAGCAGTTCTTC. Translated, it gives CATPTGCHRNEQFF.

V gene TRBV28 combines with J gene TRBJ2-7, with D possibly matching TRBD2 (6 bases). The CDR3 length is 15 residues. Trimming took 2 bases from V and 2 from J, leaving 13 bases between them. Germline CDR1 MDHEN, CDR2 SYDVKM. Here the CDR3 reads CASSLGLQVPYEQYF. The CDR3 bases are TGTGCCAGCAGTTTAGGACTACAGGTTCCCTACGAGCAGTACTTC.

This sequence joins TRBV3-1 and TRBJ2-5; D ambiguous. The end of the DNA is better explained by TRBJ2-7, so the J call may be wrong. Per the germline V gene, CDR1 is LGHDT and CDR2 is YNNKEL (reference sequence). The length of the CDR3 is 15 residues. CDR3 loop: CASSLDLGPSYEQYF. Here the CDR3 DNA reads TGTGCCAGCAGCCTAGACCTCGGGCCTTCCTACGAGCAGTACTTC.

J is TRBJ1-2 and V is TRBV7-9, with D unclear. With 1 base removed from V and 4 bases from J, the gap between germline ends came to 13 bases. The V gene's germline CDR1 is SEHNR and CDR2 FQNEAQ (reference sequence). This CDR3 is 15 amino acids long. The CDR3: CASSLDPVPSYGYTF. The CDR3 DNA sequence: TGTGCCAGCAGCTTAGATCCGGTCCCCTCCTATGGCTACACCTTC.